Shown below are 2 T cell receptor beta chains from a single sample sequenced in a study of CD8 T cells in ankylosing spondylitis. Whole-study findings and limits: A TCR beta motif made of about eight highly homologous variants seemed typical of ankylosing spondylitis blood.

TCRdb independently ran MiXCR on the 5' RACE reads; one entry per CDR3 protein. Of over 200,000 distinct CDR3 sequences in the sample, 15% to 20% were seen once. Antigens for these TCRs are unknown. Material: blood, either unsorted or a sorted T cell fraction (not recorded which). Receptors were obtained from a male donor with ankylosing spondylitis.

This clonotype was seen a handful of times. The chain links TRBV19 to TRBJ2-7, with TRBD1 matching over 9 bases. The CDR3 covers 15 residues. Germline CDR1 and CDR2: LNHDA and SQIVND (reference sequence). V trimming: 4 bases; J trimming: 5 bases; junction bases outside the gene matches: 9. For the CDR3, the DNA is TGTGCCAGTAGTAGGACAGGGGTTTATATCGACGAGCAGTACTTC. Translation gives CASSRTGVYIDEQYF.

The genes are TRBV6-4 and TRBJ1-1; no reliable D call. Per the germline V gene, CDR1 is MRHNA and CDR2 is SNTAGT. V shed 0 bases and J shed 3 bases, with 8 bases lying between them. The CDR3 has 14 amino acids. CDR3 coding DNA: TGTGCCAGCAGTGACTCTCCTGGGGACACTGAAGCTTTCTTT. Amino acid sequence: CASSDSPGDTEAFF.